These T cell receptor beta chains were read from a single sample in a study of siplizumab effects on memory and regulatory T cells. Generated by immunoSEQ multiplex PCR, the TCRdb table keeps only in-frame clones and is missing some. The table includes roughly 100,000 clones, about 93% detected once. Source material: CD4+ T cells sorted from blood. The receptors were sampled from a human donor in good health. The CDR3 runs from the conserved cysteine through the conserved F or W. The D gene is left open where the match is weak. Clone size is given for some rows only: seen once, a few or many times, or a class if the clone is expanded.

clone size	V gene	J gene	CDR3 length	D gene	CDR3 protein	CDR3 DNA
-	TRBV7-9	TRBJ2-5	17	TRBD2	CASSQDPLAGGQETQYF	TGTGCCAGCAGCCAAGATCCCCTAGCGGGGGGGCAAGAGACCCAGTACTTC
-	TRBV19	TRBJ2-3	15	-	CASENRGADRYTQYF	TGTGCCAGTGAAAACCGGGGGGCCGATCGGTATACGCAGTATTTT
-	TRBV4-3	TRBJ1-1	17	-	CASSRTRTRGGNTEAFF	TGCGCCAGCAGCCGAACCCGGACTAGAGGGGGGAACACTGAAGCTTTCTTT
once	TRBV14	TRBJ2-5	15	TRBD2	CASSQGLAGVETQYF	TGTGCCAGCAGCCAAGGACTAGCGGGAGTAGAGACCCAGTACTTC
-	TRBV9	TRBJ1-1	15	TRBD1	CASSPQMTGDTEAFF	TGTGCCAGCAGCCCCCAGATGACAGGGGACACTGAAGCTTTCTTT
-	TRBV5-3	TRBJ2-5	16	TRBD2	CAISPPGLAIPQTQYF	TGTGCCATATCGCCCCCGGGACTAGCGATACCTCAGACCCAGTACTTC
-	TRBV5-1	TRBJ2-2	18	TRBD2	CASSLASGAFRGTGKLFF	TGCGCCAGCAGCTTGGCAAGCGGGGCCTTTCGGGGCACCGGGAAGCTGTTTTTT
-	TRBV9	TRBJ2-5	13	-	CASSVDGPGTQYF	TGTGCCAGCAGCGTGGACGGTCCCGGAACCCAGTACTTC
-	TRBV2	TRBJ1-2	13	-	CASSEGGNYGYTF	TGTGCCAGCAGTGAAGGGGGCAACTATGGCTACACCTTC
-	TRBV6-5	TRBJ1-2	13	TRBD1	CASSRQGAGGYTF	TGTGCCAGCAGTAGACAGGGGGCGGGAGGCTACACCTTC
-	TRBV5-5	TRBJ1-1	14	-	CASSFAGYHTEAFF	TGTGCCAGCAGCTTCGCAGGGTATCACACTGAAGCTTTCTTT
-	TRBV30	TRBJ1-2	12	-	CAWSVLWPGYTF	TGTGCCTGGAGTGTACTTTGGCCTGGCTACACCTTC
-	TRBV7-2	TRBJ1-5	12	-	CASSAPNQPQHF	TGTGCCAGCAGCGCACCGAATCAGCCCCAGCATTTT
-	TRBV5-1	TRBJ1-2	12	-	CASSQGDYGYTF	TGCGCCAGCAGCCAGGGAGACTATGGCTACACCTTC
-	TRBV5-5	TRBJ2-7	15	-	CASGYRQLDSYEQYF	TGTGCCAGCGGGTACCGACAGTTAGACTCCTACGAGCAGTACTTC
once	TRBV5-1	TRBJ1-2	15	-	CASSLGPAGGSGYTF	TGCGCCAGCAGCTTGGGGCCCGCGGGGGGTTCTGGCTACACCTTC
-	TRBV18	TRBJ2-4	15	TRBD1	CASSPRQGIRNIQYF	TGTGCCAGCTCACCACGACAGGGGATACGGAACATTCAGTACTTC
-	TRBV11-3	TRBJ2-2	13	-	CASSPAGTGELFF	TGTGCCAGCAGCCCTGCGGGGACCGGGGAGCTGTTTTTT
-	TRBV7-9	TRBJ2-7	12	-	CASSQGPYEQYF	TGTGCCAGCAGCCAGGGTCCCTACGAGCAGTACTTC
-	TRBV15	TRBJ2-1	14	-	CATSRDLDRDEQFF	TGTGCCACCAGCAGAGATTTGGATAGGGATGAGCAGTTCTTC
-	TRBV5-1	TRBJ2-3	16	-	CASSIGQQAITDTQYF	TGCGCCAGCAGCATAGGGCAGCAGGCGATTACAGATACGCAGTATTTT
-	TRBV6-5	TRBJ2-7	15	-	CASSYSRNPSYEQYF	TGTGCCAGCAGTTACTCTAGAAACCCTTCCTACGAGCAGTACTTC
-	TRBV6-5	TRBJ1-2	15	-	CASSRTLEGYSGYTF	TGTGCCAGCAGTCGCACTTTGGAGGGCTACTCTGGCTACACCTTC
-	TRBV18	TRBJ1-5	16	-	CASSQTGPNSNQPQHF	TGTGCCAGCTCACAAACCGGGCCCAATAGCAATCAGCCCCAGCATTTT
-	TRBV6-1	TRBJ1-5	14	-	CASSEAIVSQPQHF	TGTGCCAGCAGTGAAGCGATTGTGAGTCAGCCCCAGCATTTT
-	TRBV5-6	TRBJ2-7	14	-	CASSFGGGIYEQYF	TGTGCCAGCAGCTTCGGAGGGGGGATCTACGAGCAGTACTTC
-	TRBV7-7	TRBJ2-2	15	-	CASSPIQGNTGELFF	TGTGCTAGCAGCCCTATTCAGGGGAACACCGGGGAGCTGTTTTTT
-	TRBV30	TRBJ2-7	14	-	CAWSHGSGTYEQYF	TGTGCCTGGAGTCACGGGAGCGGTACCTACGAGCAGTACTTC
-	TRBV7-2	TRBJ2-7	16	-	CASSLGGSYGSSEQYF	TGTGCCAGCAGCTTAGGGGGTTCGTACGGGAGCTCCGAGCAGTACTTC
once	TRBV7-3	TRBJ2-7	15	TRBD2	CASSSLGGSPYEQYF	TGTGCCAGCAGCTCTCTGGGGGGGTCCCCCTACGAGCAGTACTTC
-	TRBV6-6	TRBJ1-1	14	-	CASSYAGGNTEAFF	TGTGCCAGCAGTTACGCTGGCGGGAACACTGAAGCTTTCTTT
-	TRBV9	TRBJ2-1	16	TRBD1	CASSVVGTGESDEQFF	TGTGCCAGCAGCGTAGTGGGGACAGGGGAGAGCGATGAGCAGTTCTTC
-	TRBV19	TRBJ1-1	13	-	CASSIVEGTEAFF	TGTGCCAGTAGTATAGTCGAGGGCACTGAAGCTTTCTTT
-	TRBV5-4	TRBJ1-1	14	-	CASSRGLENTEAFF	TGTGCCAGCAGCCGGGGACTGGAGAACACTGAAGCTTTCTTT
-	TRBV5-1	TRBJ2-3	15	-	CASSLSGKPTDTQYF	TGCGCCAGCAGCTTATCAGGGAAACCCACAGATACGCAGTATTTT
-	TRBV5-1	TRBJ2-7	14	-	CASSQRDWASEQYF	TGCGCCAGCAGCCAAAGGGACTGGGCGTCCGAGCAGTACTTC
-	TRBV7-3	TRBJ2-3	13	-	CASSRFQADTQYF	TGTGCCAGCAGCCGCTTCCAGGCGGATACGCAGTATTTT
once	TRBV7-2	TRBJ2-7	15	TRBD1	CASSPMAGQGAEQYF	TGTGCCAGCAGCCCTATGGCGGGACAGGGTGCCGAGCAGTACTTC
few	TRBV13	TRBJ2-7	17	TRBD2	CASSLGGTSGSFYEQYF	TGTGCCAGCAGCTTAGGCGGGACTAGCGGGAGTTTTTACGAGCAGTACTTC
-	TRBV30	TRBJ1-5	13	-	CAWSGTSNQPQHF	TGTGCCTGGAGTGGGACATCCAATCAGCCCCAGCATTTT
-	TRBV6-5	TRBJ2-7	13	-	CASSYLPKDEQYF	TGTGCCAGCAGTTACTTACCTAAGGACGAGCAGTACTTC
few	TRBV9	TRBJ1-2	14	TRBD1	CASSTQTGDYGYTF	TGTGCCAGCAGCACCCAGACAGGGGACTATGGCTACACCTTC
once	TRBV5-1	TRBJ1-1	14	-	CASSLGQGRTEAFF	TGCGCCAGCAGCTTGGGGCAGGGAAGGACTGAAGCTTTCTTT
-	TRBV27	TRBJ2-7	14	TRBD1	CASSLWDRGYEQYF	TGTGCCAGCAGTTTATGGGACAGGGGCTACGAGCAGTACTTC
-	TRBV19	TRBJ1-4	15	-	CASSTPQGYNEKLFF	TGTGCCAGTAGTACGCCCCAGGGGTATAATGAAAAACTGTTTTTT
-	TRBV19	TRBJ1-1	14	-	CASSRQSLNTEAFF	TGTGCCAGTAGTAGACAGAGTTTGAACACTGAAGCTTTCTTT
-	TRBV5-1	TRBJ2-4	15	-	CASSEGLLAKNIQYF	TGCGCCAGCAGCGAGGGCCTGCTAGCCAAAAACATTCAGTACTTC
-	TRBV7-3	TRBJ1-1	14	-	CASSTQGSNTEAFF	TGTGCCAGCAGCACACAGGGCTCGAACACTGAAGCTTTCTTT
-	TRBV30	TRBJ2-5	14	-	CAWSVWRSGETQYF	TGTGCCTGGAGTGTCTGGAGGTCTGGGGAGACCCAGTACTTC
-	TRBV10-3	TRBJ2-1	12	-	CAIRGVNNEQFF	TGTGCCATCAGGGGGGTTAACAATGAGCAGTTCTTC
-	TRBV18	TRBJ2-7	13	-	CASSPLGRYEQYF	TGTGCCAGCTCACCGCTCGGACGGTACGAGCAGTACTTC
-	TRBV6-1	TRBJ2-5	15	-	CASSEAGTSRETQYF	TGTGCCAGCAGTGAAGCAGGGACATCGAGGGAGACCCAGTACTTC
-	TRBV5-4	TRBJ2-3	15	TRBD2	CASSQGLAGADTQYF	TGTGCCAGCAGCCAAGGACTAGCGGGGGCAGATACGCAGTATTTT